This T cell receptor beta chain is from a study of identical twins. This clonotype has more than one count but fewer than ten. Its antigen is currently unknown. Germline V gene lookup returns CDR1 MDHEN and CDR2 SYDVKM. The length of the CDR3 is 16 residues. The V gene lost 10 bases and the J gene lost 1 base, with 22 bases spanning the gap. Via MiXCR, TCRdb re-called the 5' RACE reads, giving one row per CDR3 protein. The repertoire holds about 920,000 distinct CDR3 sequences, with 12% as singletons. Findings of the study overall: Among monozygotic twins, out-of-frame TCR alpha sharing exceeded what models predicted.

This sample also belongs to another study, concerning yellow fever vaccine responses in identical twins.

The clonotype originates from a woman aged 18-30 years in good health. Material: PBMCs. This chain uses TRBV28 with TRBJ2-5; D may be TRBD2 (6 bases). CDR3 coding DNA: TGTGCCACCACAGACGGGACTCTTATAGCCCAAGAGACCCAGTACTTC. Amino acid sequence: CATTDGTLIAQETQYF.